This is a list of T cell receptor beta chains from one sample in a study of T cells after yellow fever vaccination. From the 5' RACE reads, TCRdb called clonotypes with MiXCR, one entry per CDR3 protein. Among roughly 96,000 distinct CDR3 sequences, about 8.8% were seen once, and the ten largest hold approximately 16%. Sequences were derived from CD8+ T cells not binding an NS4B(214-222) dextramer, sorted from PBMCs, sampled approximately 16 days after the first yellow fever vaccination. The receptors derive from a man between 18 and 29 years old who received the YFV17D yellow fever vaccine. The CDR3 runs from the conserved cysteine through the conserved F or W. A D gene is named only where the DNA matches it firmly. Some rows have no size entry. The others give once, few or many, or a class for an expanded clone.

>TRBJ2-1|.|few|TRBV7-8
CASSLVTGLFSYNEQFF
TGTGCCAGCAGCTTAGTTACAGGGTTGTTCTCCTACAATGAGCAGTTCTTC
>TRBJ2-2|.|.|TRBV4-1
CASSLLYGVNTGELFF
TGCGCCAGCAGCCTCCTTTACGGGGTAAACACCGGGGAGCTGTTTTTT
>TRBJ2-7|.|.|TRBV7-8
CASTQRQGASYEQYF
TGTGCCAGCACCCAACGGCAGGGAGCCTCCTACGAGCAGTACTTC
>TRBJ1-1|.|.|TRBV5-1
CASSFRQPNTGAFF
TGCGCCAGCAGCTTCCGACAGCCGAACACTGGAGCTTTCTTT
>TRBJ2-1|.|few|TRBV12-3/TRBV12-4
CASSFLPAGGPNEQFF
TGTGCCAGCAGTTTTCTTCCGGCAGGGGGGCCCAATGAGCAGTTCTTC
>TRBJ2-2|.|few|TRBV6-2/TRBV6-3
CASSDTVRTIANTGELFF
TGTGCCAGCAGTGATACGGTACGGACCATCGCGAACACCGGGGAGCTGTTTTTT
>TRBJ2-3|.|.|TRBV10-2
CASTKGGGASTDTQYF
TGCGCCAGCACTAAAGGGGGGGGAGCTAGCACAGATACGCAGTATTTT
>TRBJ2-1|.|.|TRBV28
CASSLGPQLLSFYNEQFF
TGTGCCAGCAGCCTGGGACCGCAACTCTTGAGCTTCTACAATGAGCAGTTCTTC
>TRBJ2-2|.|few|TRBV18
CASSLRGGDNTGELFF
TGTGCCAGCTCACTCCGGGGCGGAGATAACACCGGGGAGCTGTTTTTT
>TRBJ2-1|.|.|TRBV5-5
CASSNLRSGEQFF
TGTGCCAGCAGCAACCTACGGTCGGGTGAGCAGTTCTTC
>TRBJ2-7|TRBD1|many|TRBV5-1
CASSDGTGDIYEQYF
TGCGCCAGCAGCGACGGGACAGGGGATATTTACGAGCAGTACTTC
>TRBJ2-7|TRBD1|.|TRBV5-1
CASSQTGTGDSYEQYF
TGCGCCAGCAGCCAAACCGGGACAGGGGACTCCTACGAGCAGTACTTC
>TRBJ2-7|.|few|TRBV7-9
CASSFFGLGPYEQYF
TGTGCCAGCAGCTTCTTTGGGTTAGGGCCCTACGAGCAGTACTTC
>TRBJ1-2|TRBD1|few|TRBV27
CASSLGTGGVDYGYTF
TGTGCCAGCAGTTTAGGGACAGGGGGCGTTGACTATGGCTACACCTTC
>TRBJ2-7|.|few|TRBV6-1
CASSLSLQAYEQYF
TGTGCCAGCAGCCTGAGCCTACAGGCCTACGAGCAGTACTTC
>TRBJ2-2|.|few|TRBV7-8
CASISRGTGELFF
TGTGCCAGCATTTCTAGGGGCACCGGGGAGCTGTTTTTT
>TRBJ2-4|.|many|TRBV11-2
CASSLDLYQRRIQYF
TGTGCCAGCAGCTTAGATCTGTACCAGCGGCGCATTCAGTACTTC
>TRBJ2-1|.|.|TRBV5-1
CASSSEVGWGNEQFF
TGCGCCAGCAGCTCGGAGGTTGGTTGGGGTAATGAGCAGTTCTTC
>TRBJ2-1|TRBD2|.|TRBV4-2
CASSQDIGLAMDNEQFF
TGTGCCAGCAGCCAAGATATTGGACTAGCGATGGACAATGAGCAGTTCTTC
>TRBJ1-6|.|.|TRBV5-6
CASSWGTFYSPLHF
TGTGCCAGCAGCTGGGGGACTTTCTATTCACCCCTCCACTTT
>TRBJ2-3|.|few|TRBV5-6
CASSPVGLGPDTQYF
TGTGCCAGCAGCCCCGTTGGCCTGGGTCCCGATACGCAGTATTTT
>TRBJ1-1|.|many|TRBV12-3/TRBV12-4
CASTGALGVYTEAFF
TGTGCCAGCACAGGGGCATTGGGGGTGTACACTGAAGCTTTCTTT
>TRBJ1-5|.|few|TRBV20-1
CSARDRPREVNQPQHF
TGCAGTGCTAGAGATCGACCCAGGGAAGTCAATCAGCCCCAGCATTTT
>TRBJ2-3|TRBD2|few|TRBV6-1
CASSAELAVATDTQYF
TGTGCCAGCAGTGCGGAACTAGCGGTAGCCACAGATACGCAGTATTTT
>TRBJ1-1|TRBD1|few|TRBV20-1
CSAETGVTEAFF
TGCAGTGCTGAGACAGGGGTCACTGAAGCTTTCTTT
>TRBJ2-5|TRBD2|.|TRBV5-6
CASSLATSGQETQYF
TGTGCCAGCAGCTTGGCCACTAGCGGGCAAGAGACCCAGTACTTC
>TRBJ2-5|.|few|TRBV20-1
CSARRGLDQETQYF
TGCAGTGCTAGGAGGGGACTGGACCAAGAGACCCAGTACTTC
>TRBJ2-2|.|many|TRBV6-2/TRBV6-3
CASSPPTGELFF
TGTGCCAGCAGCCCGCCTACCGGGGAGCTGTTTTTT
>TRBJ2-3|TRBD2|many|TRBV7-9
CASKTSGGNTQYF
TGTGCCAGCAAGACTAGCGGGGGGAATACGCAGTATTTT
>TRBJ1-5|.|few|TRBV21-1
CASSKAHGVRGRQPQHF
TGTGCCAGCAGCAAAGCGCACGGTGTCAGGGGTCGCCAGCCCCAGCATTTT
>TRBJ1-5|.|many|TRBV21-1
CASSPGMDRQNQPQHF
TGTGCCAGCAGCCCTGGGATGGACAGACAAAATCAGCCCCAGCATTTT
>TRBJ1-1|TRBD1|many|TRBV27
CASRAGTGVITEAFF
TGTGCCAGCAGGGCCGGGACAGGGGTTATCACTGAAGCTTTCTTT
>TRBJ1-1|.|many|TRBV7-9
CASSMAPRNTEAFF
TGTGCCAGCAGTATGGCTCCTCGGAACACTGAAGCTTTCTTT
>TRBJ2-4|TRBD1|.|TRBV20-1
CSASSPGGFFDIQYF
TGCAGTGCTAGTTCGCCAGGGGGCTTTTTTGACATTCAGTACTTC
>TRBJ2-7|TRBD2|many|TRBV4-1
CASSQSGTSSYEQYF
TGCGCCAGCAGCCAATCCGGGACTAGCTCCTACGAGCAGTACTTC
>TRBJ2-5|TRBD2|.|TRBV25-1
CATGTSGPRKVETQYF
TGTGCCACCGGGACTAGCGGCCCGAGAAAGGTAGAGACCCAGTACTTC
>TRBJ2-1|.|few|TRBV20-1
CSASQAVTNEQFF
TGCAGTGCTAGCCAGGCGGTTACCAATGAGCAGTTCTTC
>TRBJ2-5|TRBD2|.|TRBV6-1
CASRPLAGGYQETQYF
TGTGCCAGCAGACCTCTAGCGGGGGGGTACCAAGAGACCCAGTACTTC
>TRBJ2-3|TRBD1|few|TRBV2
CASSNSGQGGDTQYF
TGTGCCAGCAGTAACTCTGGACAGGGGGGGGATACGCAGTATTTT